This T cell receptor (beta chain) was recorded in a study of cytomegalovirus exposure and HLA in healthy donors. Study-level findings and limits: Follow-up analysis found HLA locus-dependent TCR association rates, highest for DRB1 and lowest for HLA-C. Presence/absence analyses treated sequencing depth as roughly uniform across donors. An ancestry cluster, one associated with Asian ancestry, reportedly showed fewer N-insertions than the approximately 650-donor mean in a later analysis.

Those who donated were healthy bone marrow donors. Deletions cut 0 bases from V and 10 bases from J, with 14 bases between. The germline CDR1 and CDR2 sequences are LGHNA and YNFKEQ. CDR3 size: 14 residues. Points on this clone: The antigen remains undetermined.

PCR primers comprised 60 Vbeta and 13 Jbeta primers. Profiling relied on immunoSEQ multiplex PCR, and the TCRdb table lists in-frame clones only, not all of them. The sample contains around 170,000 clones, 75% to 85% of which appear only once. The rearrangement links TRBV4-2 to TRBJ2-3, with D uncertain. The receptor's source is a woman in her late teens or twenties in good health and CMV-seronegative. Sequencing used PBMCs. The CDR3 coding sequence is TGTGCCAGCAGCCAAGAAGGCGGATCCAGCGCGCAGTATTTT. This sequence encodes CASSQEGGSSAQYF.